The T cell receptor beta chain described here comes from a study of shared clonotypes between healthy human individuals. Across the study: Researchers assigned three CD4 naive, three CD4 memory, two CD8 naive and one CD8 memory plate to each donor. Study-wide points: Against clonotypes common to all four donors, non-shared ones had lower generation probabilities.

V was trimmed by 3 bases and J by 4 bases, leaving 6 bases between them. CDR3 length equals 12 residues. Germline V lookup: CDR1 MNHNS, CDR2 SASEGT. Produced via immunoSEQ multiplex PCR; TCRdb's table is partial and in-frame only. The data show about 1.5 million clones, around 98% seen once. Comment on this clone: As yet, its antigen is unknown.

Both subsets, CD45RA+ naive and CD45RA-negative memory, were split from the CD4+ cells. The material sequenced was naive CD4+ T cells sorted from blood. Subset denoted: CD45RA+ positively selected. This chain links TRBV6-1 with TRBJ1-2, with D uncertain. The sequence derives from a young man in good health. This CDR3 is CASSEASYGYTF. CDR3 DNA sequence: TGTGCCAGCAGTGAGGCCTCCTATGGCTACACCTTC.